The T cell receptor (beta chain) described here comes from a study of Ad26.COV2.S vaccination and SARS-CoV-2 variants. Study at large: Ad26.COV2.S was injected intramuscularly once or twice, 56 days apart.

Treatment indicated: around 19 received Ad26.COV2.S at low or high dose, single or two shots; roughly 5 received placebo; per-sample allocation not given. Day 63 following the first vaccine or placebo injection was when the samples were taken. The sample came from a Boston adult aged 18-55 years. Concerning this clone: The target antigen is unknown.

The study's findings and limits: Considerable breadth of spike-specific CD8+ and CD4+ T cell responses has reportedly been documented following vaccination. Analyses of TCR breadth and depth may have underestimated total T cell responses.

Profiled with immunoSEQ multiplex PCR; TCRdb holds only in-frame clones, not every one. The data show some 390,000 clones, about 88% seen once. Trimming removed 4 bases at V and 2 bases at J, with 14 bases between. The CDR3 runs to 15 residues. Germline V gene lookup returns CDR1 MGHRA and CDR2 YSYEKL. This chain links TRBV4-1 with TRBJ2-5; TRBD2 is a possible D gene (7 bases). The receptor comes from a person between 18 and 60 years old who received the Ad26.COV2.S COVID-19 vaccine or a placebo. The source material was peripheral blood, sampled in a trial of Ad26.COV2.S vaccine versus placebo. CDR3 coding DNA: TGCGCCAGCAGCCCGAACCGGGGGGCTCAAGAGACCCAGTACTTC. It is translated as CASSPNRGAQETQYF.